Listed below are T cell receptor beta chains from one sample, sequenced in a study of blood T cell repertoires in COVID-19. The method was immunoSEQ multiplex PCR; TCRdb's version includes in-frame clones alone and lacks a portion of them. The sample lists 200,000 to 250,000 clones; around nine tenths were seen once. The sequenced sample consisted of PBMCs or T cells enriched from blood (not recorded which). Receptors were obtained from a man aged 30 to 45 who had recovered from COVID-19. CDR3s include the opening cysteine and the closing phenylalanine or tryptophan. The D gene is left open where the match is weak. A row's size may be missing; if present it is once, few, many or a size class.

TGTGCCAGCTCACCACAGATGAGCTCTGGAAACACCATATATTTT,CASSPQMSSGNTIYF,.,TRBJ1-3,.,TRBV18
TGTGCCAGCAGTCCTCCGGGGTCCTCCTACAATGAGCAGTTCTTC,CASSPPGSSYNEQFF,.,TRBJ2-1,.,TRBV7-2
TGTGCCAGCACCCCTAGCAGTATAGCCAAAAACATTCAGTACTTC,CASTPSSIAKNIQYF,.,TRBJ2-4,.,TRBV2
TGTGCCAGCAGCGTAGGGCTAGCGGCTAGCACAGATACGCAGTATTTT,CASSVGLAASTDTQYF,.,TRBJ2-3,TRBD2,TRBV9
TGTGCCAGCAGCTTCTCGACAGGGGACAAAAACATTCAGTACTTC,CASSFSTGDKNIQYF,.,TRBJ2-4,TRBD1,TRBV7-9
TGTGCTAGTGGTTTGCCATGGACAGGGGTAAACACTGAAGCTTTCTTT,CASGLPWTGVNTEAFF,once,TRBJ1-1,TRBD1,TRBV12-5
TGTGCCACCGAAGGACAGCTCACAGATACGCAGTATTTT,CATEGQLTDTQYF,.,TRBJ2-3,.,TRBV24-1
TGTGCCAGCAGCTTGGTTCACAGTACGAACACTGAAGCTTTCTTT,CASSLVHSTNTEAFF,.,TRBJ1-1,.,TRBV5-4
TGTGCCAGCGTTCCGAGCTCTGGGGCCAACGTCCTGACTTTC,CASVPSSGANVLTF,.,TRBJ2-6,.,TRBV6-5
TGTGCCAGCAAGAGGGAACCGCTTAACTATGGCTACACCTTC,CASKREPLNYGYTF,once,TRBJ1-2,.,TRBV28
TGTGCCCATGGGGGGACCCCCAACACTGAAGCTTTCTTT,CAHGGTPNTEAFF,.,TRBJ1-1,.,TRBV7-9
TGTGCCAGCAGTCTAGCGGGGGTTGCGAACACCGGGGAGCTGTTTTTT,CASSLAGVANTGELFF,.,TRBJ2-2,TRBD2,TRBV6-6
TGTGCCAGCAGCCTGGGCCAAAACACTGAAGCTTTCTTT,CASSLGQNTEAFF,.,TRBJ1-1,.,TRBV7-9
TGTGCCAGCAAGGGGGGGCTGGTCGGGGAGCTGTTTTTT,CASKGGLVGELFF,.,TRBJ2-2,.,TRBV25-1
TGTGCCATCAGTGATAGTCGGAGGCACGAGCAGTACTTC,CAISDSRRHEQYF,.,TRBJ2-7,.,TRBV10-3
TGTGCCACCAGCAGAGGGCTAATCGGCGGGGGAAGAATCACAGATACGCAGTATTTT,CATSRGLIGGGRITDTQYF,once,TRBJ2-3,TRBD2,TRBV15
TGTGCCAGCATTCACAGGTTCGTCTACGAGCAGTACTTC,CASIHRFVYEQYF,.,TRBJ2-7,.,TRBV12-3/TRBV12-4
TGTGCCAGCAGCCCCAGAGCCCTCCAGGGGACCCAGTACTTC,CASSPRALQGTQYF,.,TRBJ2-5,.,TRBV7-2
TGTGCCAGCAGAGACTTTCGGGAGCAGTACTTC,CASRDFREQYF,once,TRBJ2-7,.,TRBV2
TGTGCCAGCAGCCACCGGGACAGGGGTCTTAACTATGGCTACACCTTC,CASSHRDRGLNYGYTF,.,TRBJ1-2,TRBD1,TRBV5-4
TGTGCCAGCTCCCCCGGGGACAAATACAATCAGCCCCAGCATTTT,CASSPGDKYNQPQHF,.,TRBJ1-5,.,TRBV18
TGTGCCAGCAGTTACGAGACAGGCGGATACTACGAGCAGTACTTC,CASSYETGGYYEQYF,.,TRBJ2-7,.,TRBV6-5
TGTGCCAGCAGTTCTGGGGGACGGGGGATTAGATCCTACGAGCAGTACTTC,CASSSGGRGIRSYEQYF,once,TRBJ2-7,.,TRBV28
TGTGCCATCGCCCGAGAACCGACAGGGTTAAATACGCAGTATTTT,CAIAREPTGLNTQYF,.,TRBJ2-3,TRBD1,TRBV10-3
TGTGCCAGCAGTGAGGAGGAGGGAAGCTATGGCTACACCTTC,CASSEEEGSYGYTF,few,TRBJ1-2,.,TRBV2
TGTGCCAGTAGATTTAGGGACAGGGGCACCGGGGAGCTGTTTTTT,CASRFRDRGTGELFF,.,TRBJ2-2,TRBD1,TRBV19
TGCGCCAGCAGCTTGGGACAGGGATGGGAAACTGAAGCTTTCTTT,CASSLGQGWETEAFF,.,TRBJ1-1,TRBD1,TRBV5-1
TGTGCCAGCAGCTTAGAAGGTCTAGCGGATGAGCAGTTCTTC,CASSLEGLADEQFF,.,TRBJ2-1,TRBD2,TRBV7-2
TGTGCCAGCAGCTCAGACTCTTTATTCTGTGGCTACACCTTC,CASSSDSLFCGYTF,.,TRBJ1-2,.,TRBV7-3
TGTGCCAGCAGTTCAGCGGGAAGTTTCCAAGAGACCCAGTACTTC,CASSSAGSFQETQYF,.,TRBJ2-5,TRBD2,TRBV27